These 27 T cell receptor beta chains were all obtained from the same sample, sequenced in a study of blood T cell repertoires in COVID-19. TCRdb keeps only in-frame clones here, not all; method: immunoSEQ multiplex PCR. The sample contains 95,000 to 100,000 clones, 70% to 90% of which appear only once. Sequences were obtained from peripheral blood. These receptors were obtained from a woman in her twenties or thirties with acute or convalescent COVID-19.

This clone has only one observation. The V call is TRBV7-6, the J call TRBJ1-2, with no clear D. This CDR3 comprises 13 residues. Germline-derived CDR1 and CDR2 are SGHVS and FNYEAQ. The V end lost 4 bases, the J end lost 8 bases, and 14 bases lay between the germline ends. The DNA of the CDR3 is TGTGCCAGCAGCTCCCAAGCATCGGGGGGCTACACCTTC. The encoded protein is CASSSQASGGYTF.

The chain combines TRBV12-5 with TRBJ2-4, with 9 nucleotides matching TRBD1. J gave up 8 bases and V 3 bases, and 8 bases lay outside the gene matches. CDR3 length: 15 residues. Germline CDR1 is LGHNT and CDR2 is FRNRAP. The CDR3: CASGFGAGQGYIQYF. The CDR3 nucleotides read TGTGCTAGTGGTTTCGGGGCGGGACAGGGTTACATTCAGTACTTC.

The chain's CDR3 is CATSDPGGNQPQHF. The CDR3 DNA follows: TGTGCCACCAGTGACCCTGGAGGGAATCAGCCCCAGCATTTT. V is TRBV24-1 and J is TRBJ1-5; unclear D gene. Germline CDR1 is KGHDR and CDR2 is SFDVKD. The CDR3 runs 14 residues. Trimming took 4 bases from V and 4 from J, leaving 10 bases between them.

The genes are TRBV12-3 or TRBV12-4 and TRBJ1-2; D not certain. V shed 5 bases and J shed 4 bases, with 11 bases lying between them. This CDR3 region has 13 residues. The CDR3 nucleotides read TGTGCCAGCAGTCCCGGACTGCCCTATGGCTACACCTTC. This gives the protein CASSPGLPYGYTF.

This chain's CDR3 is CASSISTGTGGDTQYF. Written as DNA, the CDR3 is TGTGCCAGTAGTATTTCCACCGGGACAGGGGGGGATACGCAGTATTTT. The chain uses TRBV19 and TRBJ2-3, with 11 nucleotides matching TRBD1. Germline V lookup: CDR1 LNHDA, CDR2 SQIVND (reference sequence). Trimming at V came to 3 bases and at J to 6 bases, leaving 8 bases not matched to a gene. This CDR3 has 16 residues.

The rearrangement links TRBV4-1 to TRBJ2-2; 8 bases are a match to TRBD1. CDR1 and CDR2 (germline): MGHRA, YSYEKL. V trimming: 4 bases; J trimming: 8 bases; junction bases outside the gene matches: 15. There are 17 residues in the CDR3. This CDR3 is CASSLGSQGAIEGELFF. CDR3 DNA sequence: TGCGCCAGCAGCCTCGGGAGTCAGGGGGCGATCGAAGGGGAGCTGTTTTTT.

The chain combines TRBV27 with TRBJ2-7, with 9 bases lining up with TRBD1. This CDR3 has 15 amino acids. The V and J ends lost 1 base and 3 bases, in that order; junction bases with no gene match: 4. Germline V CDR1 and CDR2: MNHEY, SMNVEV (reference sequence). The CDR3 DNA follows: TGTGCCAGCAGTTTATTGGGGACAGGGCTCTACGAGCAGTACTTC. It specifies CASSLLGTGLYEQYF.

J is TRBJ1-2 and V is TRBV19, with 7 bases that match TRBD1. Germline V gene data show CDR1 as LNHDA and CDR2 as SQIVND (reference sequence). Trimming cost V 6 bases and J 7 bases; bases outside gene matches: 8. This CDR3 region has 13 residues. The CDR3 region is CASSPQGSGGYTF. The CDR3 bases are TGTGCCAGTAGCCCACAGGGGAGTGGTGGCTACACCTTC.

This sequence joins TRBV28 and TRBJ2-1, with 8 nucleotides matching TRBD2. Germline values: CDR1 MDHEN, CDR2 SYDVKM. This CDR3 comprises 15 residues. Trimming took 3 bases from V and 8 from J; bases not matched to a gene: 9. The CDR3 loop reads CASSLSGGGIDEQFF. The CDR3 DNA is TGTGCCAGCAGTTTGAGTGGCGGGGGGATCGATGAGCAGTTCTTC. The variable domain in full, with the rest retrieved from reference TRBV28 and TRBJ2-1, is DVKVTQSSRYLVKRTGEKVFLECVQDMDHENMFWYRQDPGLGLRLIYFSYDVKMKEKGDIPEGYSVSREKKERFSLILESASTNQTSMYLCASSLSGGGIDEQFFGPGTRLTVL.

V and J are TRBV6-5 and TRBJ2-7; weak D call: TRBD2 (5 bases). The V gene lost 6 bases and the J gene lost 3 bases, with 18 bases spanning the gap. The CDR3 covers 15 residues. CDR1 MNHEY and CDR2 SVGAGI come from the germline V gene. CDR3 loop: CASSLPPGTNYEQYF. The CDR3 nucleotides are TGTGCCAGCAGCCTCCCCCCGGGAACAAACTACGAGCAGTACTTC.

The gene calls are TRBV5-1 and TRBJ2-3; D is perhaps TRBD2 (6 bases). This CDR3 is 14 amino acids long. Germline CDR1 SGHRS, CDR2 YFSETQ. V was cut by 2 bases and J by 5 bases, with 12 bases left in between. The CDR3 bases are TGCGCCAGCAGCTTCTCGGACGGGGGAGATACGCAGTATTTT. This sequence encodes CASSFSDGGDTQYF.

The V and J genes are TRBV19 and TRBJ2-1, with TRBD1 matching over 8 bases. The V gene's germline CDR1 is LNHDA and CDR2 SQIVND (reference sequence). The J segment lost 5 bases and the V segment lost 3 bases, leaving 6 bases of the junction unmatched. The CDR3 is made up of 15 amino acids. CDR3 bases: TGTGCCAGTAGTATCCAGACAGGGGTTAACAATGAGCAGTTCTTC. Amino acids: CASSIQTGVNNEQFF. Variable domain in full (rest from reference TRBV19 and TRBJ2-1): DGGITQSPKYLFRKEGQNVTLSCEQNLNHDAMYWYRQDPGQGLRLIYYSQIVNDFQKGDIAEGYSVSREKKESFPLTVTSAQKNPTAFYLCASSIQTGVNNEQFFGPGTRLTVL.

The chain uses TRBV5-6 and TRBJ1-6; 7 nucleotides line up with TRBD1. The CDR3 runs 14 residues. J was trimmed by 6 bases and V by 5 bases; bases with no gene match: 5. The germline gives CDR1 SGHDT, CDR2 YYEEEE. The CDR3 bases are TGTGCCAGCAGTTTCCGGGACAGTAATTCACCCCTCCACTTT. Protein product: CASSFRDSNSPLHF. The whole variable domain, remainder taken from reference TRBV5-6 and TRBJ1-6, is DAGVTQSPTHLIKTRGQQVTLRCSPKSGHDTVSWYQQALGQGPQFIFQYYEEEERQRGNFPDRFSGHQFPNYSSELNVNALLLGDSALYLCASSFRDSNSPLHFGNGTRLTVT.

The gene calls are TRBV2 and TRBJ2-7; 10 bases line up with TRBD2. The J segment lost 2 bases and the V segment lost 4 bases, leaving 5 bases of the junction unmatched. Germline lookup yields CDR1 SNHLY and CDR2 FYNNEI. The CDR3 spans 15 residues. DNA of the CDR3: TGTGCCAGCAGTGCACAGCGGGGGGGCGCCTACGAGCAGTACTTC. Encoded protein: CASSAQRGGAYEQYF.

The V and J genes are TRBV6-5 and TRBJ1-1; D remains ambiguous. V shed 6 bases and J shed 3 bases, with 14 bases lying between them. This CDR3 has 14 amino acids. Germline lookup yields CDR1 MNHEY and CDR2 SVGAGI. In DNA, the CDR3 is TGTGCCAGCAGCCGACTTGGGTGGGACACTGAAGCTTTCTTT. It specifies CASSRLGWDTEAFF.

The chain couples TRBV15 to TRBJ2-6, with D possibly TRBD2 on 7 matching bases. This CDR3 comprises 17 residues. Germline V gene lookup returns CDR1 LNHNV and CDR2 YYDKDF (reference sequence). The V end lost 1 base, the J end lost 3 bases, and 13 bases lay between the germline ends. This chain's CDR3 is CATSRVTGGSGANVLTF. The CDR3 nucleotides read TGTGCCACCAGCAGAGTGACGGGGGGCAGTGGGGCCAACGTCCTGACTTTC.

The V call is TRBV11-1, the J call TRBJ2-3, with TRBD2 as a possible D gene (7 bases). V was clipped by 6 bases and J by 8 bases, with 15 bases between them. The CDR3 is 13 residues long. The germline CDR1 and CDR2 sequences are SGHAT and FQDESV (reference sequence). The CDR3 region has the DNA TGTGCCAGCAGTCCGGGGGGAGGGGGTACGCAGTATTTT. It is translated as CASSPGGGGTQYF.

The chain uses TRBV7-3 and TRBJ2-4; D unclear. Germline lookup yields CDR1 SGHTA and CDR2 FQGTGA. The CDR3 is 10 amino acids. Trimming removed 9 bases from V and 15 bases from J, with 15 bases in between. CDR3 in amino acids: CARKTVARYF. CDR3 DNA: TGTGCCAGGAAAACCGTGGCCAGGTACTTC.

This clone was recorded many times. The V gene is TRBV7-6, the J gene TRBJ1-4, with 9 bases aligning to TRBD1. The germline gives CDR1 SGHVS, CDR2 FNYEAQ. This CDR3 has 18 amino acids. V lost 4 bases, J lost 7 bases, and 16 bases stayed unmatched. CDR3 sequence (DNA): TGTGCCAGCAGCTCAAAAACGAACCCCTTACAGGGGGCTGAAAAACTGTTTTTT. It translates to CASSSKTNPLQGAEKLFF.

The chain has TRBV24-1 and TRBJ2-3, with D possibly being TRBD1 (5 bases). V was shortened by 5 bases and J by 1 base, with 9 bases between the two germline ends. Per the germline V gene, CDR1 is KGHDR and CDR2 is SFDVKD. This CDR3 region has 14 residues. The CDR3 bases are TGTGCCACCAGTGTAGGGGCTGGCACAGATACGCAGTATTTT. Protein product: CATSVGAGTDTQYF.

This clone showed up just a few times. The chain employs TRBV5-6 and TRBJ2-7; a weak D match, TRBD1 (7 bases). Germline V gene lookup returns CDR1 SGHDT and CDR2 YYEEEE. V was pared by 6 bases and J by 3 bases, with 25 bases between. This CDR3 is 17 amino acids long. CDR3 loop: CASNGGTKGGTYYEQYF. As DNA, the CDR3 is TGTGCCAGCAATGGGGGGACAAAAGGGGGCACGTACTACGAGCAGTACTTC.

The CDR3 loop is CASIRQALGGANVLTF. Here the CDR3 DNA reads TGTGCCAGCATCAGACAGGCCTTGGGTGGGGCCAACGTCCTGACTTTC. V usage is TRBV11-2 and J usage is TRBJ2-6; a possible D gene is TRBD1 (6 bases). This CDR3 is built from 16 residues. Germline CDR1 and CDR2: SGHAT and FQNNGV. Trimming removed 7 bases from V and 3 bases from J, with 16 bases in between.

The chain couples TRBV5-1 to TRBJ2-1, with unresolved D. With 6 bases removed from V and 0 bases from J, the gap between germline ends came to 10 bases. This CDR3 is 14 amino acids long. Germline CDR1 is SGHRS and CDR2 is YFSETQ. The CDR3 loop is CASNLISSYNEQFF. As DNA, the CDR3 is TGCGCCAGCAACCTCATCAGCTCCTACAATGAGCAGTTCTTC.

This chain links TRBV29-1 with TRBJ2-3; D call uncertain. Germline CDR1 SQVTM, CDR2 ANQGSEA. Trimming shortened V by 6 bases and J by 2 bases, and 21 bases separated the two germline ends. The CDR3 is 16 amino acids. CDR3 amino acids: CSVGPASRQTTDTQYF. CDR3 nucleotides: TGCAGCGTGGGCCCAGCCTCCCGACAAACCACAGATACGCAGTATTTT.

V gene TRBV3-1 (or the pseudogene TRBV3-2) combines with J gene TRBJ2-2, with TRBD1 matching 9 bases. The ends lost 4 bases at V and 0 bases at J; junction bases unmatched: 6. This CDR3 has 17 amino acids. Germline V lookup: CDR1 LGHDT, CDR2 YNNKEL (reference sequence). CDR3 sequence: CASSPLRDRANTGELFF. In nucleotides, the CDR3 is TGTGCCAGCAGCCCTCTCCGGGACAGGGCGAACACCGGGGAGCTGTTTTTT.

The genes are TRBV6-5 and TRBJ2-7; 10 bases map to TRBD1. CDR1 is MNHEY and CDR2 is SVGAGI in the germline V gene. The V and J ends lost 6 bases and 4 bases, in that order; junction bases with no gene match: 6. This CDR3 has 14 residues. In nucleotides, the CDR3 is TGTGCCAGCAGCAGGACAGGGGGAGGATACGAGCAGTACTTC. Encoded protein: CASSRTGGGYEQYF.

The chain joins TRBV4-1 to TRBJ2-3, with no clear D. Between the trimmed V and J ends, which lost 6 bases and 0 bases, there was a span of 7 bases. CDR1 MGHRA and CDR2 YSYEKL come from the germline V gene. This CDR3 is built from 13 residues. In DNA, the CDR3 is TGCGCCAGCAGGAGTGATAGCACAGATACGCAGTATTTT. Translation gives CASRSDSTDTQYF.